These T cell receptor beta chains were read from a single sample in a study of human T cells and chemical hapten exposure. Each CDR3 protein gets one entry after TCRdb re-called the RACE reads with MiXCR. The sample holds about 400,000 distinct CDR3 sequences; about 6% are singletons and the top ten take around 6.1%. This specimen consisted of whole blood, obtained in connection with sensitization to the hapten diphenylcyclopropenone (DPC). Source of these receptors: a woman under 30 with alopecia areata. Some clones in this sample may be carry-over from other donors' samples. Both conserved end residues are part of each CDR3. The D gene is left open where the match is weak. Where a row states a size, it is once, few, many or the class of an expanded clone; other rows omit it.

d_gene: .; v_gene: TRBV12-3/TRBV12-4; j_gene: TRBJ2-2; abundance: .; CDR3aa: CASSLAGGPVGELFF; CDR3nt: TGTGCCAGCAGTTTAGCGGGGGGGCCCGTCGGGGAGCTGTTTTTT
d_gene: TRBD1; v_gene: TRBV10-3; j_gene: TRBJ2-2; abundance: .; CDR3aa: CAIHRDRGQNTGELFF; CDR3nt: TGTGCCATACACCGGGACAGGGGGCAGAACACCGGGGAGCTGTTTTTT
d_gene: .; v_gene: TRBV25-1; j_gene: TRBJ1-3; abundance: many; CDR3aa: CASSATLTVSGNTIYF; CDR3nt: TGTGCCAGCAGCGCTACTTTGACAGTCTCTGGAAACACCATATATTTT
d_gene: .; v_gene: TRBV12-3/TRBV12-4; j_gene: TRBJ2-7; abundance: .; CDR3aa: CASSNAFGRTLTYEQYF; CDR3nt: TGTGCCAGCAGTAACGCCTTTGGGCGAACACTGACCTACGAGCAGTACTTC
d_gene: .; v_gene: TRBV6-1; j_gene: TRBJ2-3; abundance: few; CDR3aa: CASWGPSTDTQYF; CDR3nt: TGTGCCAGCTGGGGACCCAGCACAGATACGCAGTATTTT
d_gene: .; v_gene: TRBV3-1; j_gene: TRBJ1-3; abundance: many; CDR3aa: CASSTTGYKNTIYF; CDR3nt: TGTGCCAGCAGCACAACCGGTTATAAGAACACCATATATTTT
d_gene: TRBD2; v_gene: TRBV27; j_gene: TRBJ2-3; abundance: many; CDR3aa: CASRTPIAGDTDTQYF; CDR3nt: TGTGCCAGCAGAACCCCTATAGCGGGGGACACAGATACGCAGTATTTT
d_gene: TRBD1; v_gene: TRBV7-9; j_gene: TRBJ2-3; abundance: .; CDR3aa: CASSSTGTGVRPRTDTQYF; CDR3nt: TGTGCCAGCAGTTCCACCGGGACAGGGGTGCGCCCTCGCACAGATACGCAGTATTTT
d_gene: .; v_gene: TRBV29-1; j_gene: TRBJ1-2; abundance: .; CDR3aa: CSVEGVWHGYTF; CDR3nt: TGCAGCGTTGAGGGGGTTTGGCATGGCTACACCTTC
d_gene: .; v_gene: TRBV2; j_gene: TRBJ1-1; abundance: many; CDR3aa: CASSEAGNTEAFF; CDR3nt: TGTGCCAGCAGTGAAGCGGGGAACACTGAAGCTTTCTTT
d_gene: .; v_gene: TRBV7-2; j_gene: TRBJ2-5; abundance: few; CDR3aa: CASSLAWGQVQETQYF; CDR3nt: TGTGCCAGCAGCTTAGCTTGGGGGCAGGTACAAGAGACCCAGTACTTC
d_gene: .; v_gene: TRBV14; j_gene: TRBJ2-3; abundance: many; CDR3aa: CASSQDFSRGGTTDTQYF; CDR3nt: TGTGCCAGCAGCCAAGATTTTTCAAGAGGCGGGACTACAGATACGCAGTATTTT
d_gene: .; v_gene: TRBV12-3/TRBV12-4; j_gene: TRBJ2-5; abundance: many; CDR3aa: CASSLALVGRETQYF; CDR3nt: TGTGCCAGCAGTTTAGCCCTCGTCGGGCGGGAGACCCAGTACTTC
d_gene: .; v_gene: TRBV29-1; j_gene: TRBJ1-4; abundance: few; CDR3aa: CSVHRPDNEKLFF; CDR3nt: TGCAGCGTTCACAGGCCCGATAATGAAAAACTGTTTTTT
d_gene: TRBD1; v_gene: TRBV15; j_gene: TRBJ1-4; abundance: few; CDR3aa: CATTTLQGAARLFF; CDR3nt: TGTGCCACCACTACACTACAGGGGGCGGCGCGGCTGTTTTTT
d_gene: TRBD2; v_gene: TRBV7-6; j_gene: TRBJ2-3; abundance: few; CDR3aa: CASSLFAGGTDTQYF; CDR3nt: TGTGCCAGCAGCTTATTCGCGGGGGGGACAGATACGCAGTATTTT
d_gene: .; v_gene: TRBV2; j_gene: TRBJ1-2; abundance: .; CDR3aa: CASSPRKAQSYGYTF; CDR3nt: TGTGCCAGCAGTCCCCGCAAGGCACAGTCCTATGGCTACACCTTC
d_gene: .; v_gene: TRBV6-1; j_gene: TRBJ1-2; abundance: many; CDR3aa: CASSEDRRCYTF; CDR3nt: TGTGCCAGCAGCGAAGACAGGCGATGCTACACCTTC
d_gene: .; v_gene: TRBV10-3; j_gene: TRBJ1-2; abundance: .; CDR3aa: CAISEAGDGYTF; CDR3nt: TGTGCCATCAGTGAGGCAGGGGACGGCTACACCTTC
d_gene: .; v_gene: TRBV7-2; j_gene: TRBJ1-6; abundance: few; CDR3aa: CASTIRGQGNSPLHF; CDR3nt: TGTGCCAGCACCATCAGAGGCCAGGGTAATTCACCCCTCCACTTT
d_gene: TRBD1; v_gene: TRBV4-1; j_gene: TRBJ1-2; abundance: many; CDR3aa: CASSQVDRGNYGYTF; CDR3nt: TGCGCCAGCAGCCAAGTTGACAGGGGGAACTATGGCTACACCTTC
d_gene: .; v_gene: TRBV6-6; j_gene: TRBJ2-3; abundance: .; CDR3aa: CASSYVSATDTQYF; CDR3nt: TGTGCCAGCAGTTACGTCAGCGCGACAGATACGCAGTATTTT
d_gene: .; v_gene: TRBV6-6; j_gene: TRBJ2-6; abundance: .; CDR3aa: CASSYGGVANVLTF; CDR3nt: TGTGCCAGCAGTTACGGCGGGGTCGCCAACGTCCTGACTTTC
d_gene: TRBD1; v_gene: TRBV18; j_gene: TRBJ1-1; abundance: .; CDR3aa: CASSPSGTGSWTEAFF; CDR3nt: TGTGCCAGCTCACCATCGGGGACAGGGTCTTGGACTGAAGCTTTCTTT
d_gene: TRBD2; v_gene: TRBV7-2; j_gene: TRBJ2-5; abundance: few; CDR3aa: CASSFEGRGGRETQYF; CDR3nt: TGTGCCAGCAGCTTCGAGGGACGGGGGGGCCGAGAGACCCAGTACTTC
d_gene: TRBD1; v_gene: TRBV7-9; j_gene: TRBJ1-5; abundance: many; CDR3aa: CASSLGSGGPNQPQHF; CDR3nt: TGTGCCAGCAGCTTAGGATCAGGGGGCCCCAATCAGCCCCAGCATTTT
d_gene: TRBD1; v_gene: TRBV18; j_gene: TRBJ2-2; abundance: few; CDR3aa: CASSNRGSNTGELFF; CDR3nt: TGTGCCAGCTCAAACAGGGGGTCGAACACCGGGGAGCTGTTTTTT
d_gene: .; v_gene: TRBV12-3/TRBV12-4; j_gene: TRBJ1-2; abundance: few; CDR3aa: CASRESHPYGYTF; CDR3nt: TGTGCCAGCCGGGAGTCTCACCCATATGGCTACACCTTC